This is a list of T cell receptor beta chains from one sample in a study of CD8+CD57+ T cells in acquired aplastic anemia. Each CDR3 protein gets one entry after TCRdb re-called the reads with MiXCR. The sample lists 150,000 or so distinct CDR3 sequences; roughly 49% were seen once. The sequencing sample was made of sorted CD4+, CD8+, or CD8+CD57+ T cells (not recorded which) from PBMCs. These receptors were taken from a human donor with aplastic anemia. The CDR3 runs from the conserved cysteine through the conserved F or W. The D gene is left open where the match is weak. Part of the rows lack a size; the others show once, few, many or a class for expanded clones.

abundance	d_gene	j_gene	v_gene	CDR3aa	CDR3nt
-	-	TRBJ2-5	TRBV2	CASMWIVETQYF	TGTGCCAGCATGTGGATAGTTGAGACCCAGTACTTC
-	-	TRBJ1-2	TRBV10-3	CAIMGDNYGYTF	TGTGCCATCATGGGAGATAACTATGGCTACACCTTC
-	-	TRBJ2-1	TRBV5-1	CASSLGGDNEQFF	TGCGCCAGCAGCTTGGGCGGGGACAATGAGCAGTTCTTC
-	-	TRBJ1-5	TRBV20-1	CSARDRDNSNQPQHF	TGCAGTGCTAGGGACCGGGACAATAGCAATCAGCCCCAGCATTTT
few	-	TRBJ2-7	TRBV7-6	CASSFGQTYEQYF	TGTGCCAGCAGCTTTGGGCAGACCTACGAGCAGTACTTC
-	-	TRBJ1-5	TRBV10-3	CAIADLGGSNQPQHF	TGTGCCATCGCTGATCTTGGCGGTAGCAATCAGCCCCAGCATTTT
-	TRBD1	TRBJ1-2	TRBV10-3	CAISDFTGAGGYTF	TGTGCCATCAGTGACTTTACAGGGGCGGGGGGCTACACCTTC
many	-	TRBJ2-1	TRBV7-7	CASSLGGGTLSSYNEQFF	TGTGCCAGCAGCTTAGGAGGGGGGACTCTTAGCTCCTACAATGAGCAGTTCTTC
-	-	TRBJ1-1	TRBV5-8	CASSYQPVVNTEAFF	TGTGCCAGCAGCTACCAACCGGTGGTGAACACTGAAGCTTTCTTT
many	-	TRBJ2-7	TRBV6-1	CASRSASYEQYF	TGTGCCAGCAGATCAGCTAGCTACGAGCAGTACTTC
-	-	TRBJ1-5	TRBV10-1	CASSDTEANQPQHF	TGCGCCAGCAGTGACACAGAAGCCAATCAGCCCCAGCATTTT
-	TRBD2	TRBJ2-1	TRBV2	CASSSWTSGRKNEQFF	TGTGCCAGCAGTTCATGGACTAGCGGGCGAAAGAATGAGCAGTTCTTC
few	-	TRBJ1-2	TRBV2	CALLSTLANYGYTF	TGCGCTCTTCTTTCCACTCTAGCTAACTATGGCTACACCTTC
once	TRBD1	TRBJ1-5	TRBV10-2	CASSESEVQGAANQPQHF	TGCGCCAGCAGTGAGTCGGAAGTACAGGGGGCGGCCAATCAGCCCCAGCATTTT
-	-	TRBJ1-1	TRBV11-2	CASSLEQTMGSPMGNTEAFF	TGTGCCAGCAGCTTAGAGCAAACAATGGGCAGCCCGATGGGGAACACTGAAGCTTTCTTT
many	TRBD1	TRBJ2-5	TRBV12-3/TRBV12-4	CASSLTAGGLGRETQYF	TGTGCCAGCAGTTTAACGGCAGGGGGCCTCGGGAGAGAGACCCAGTACTTC
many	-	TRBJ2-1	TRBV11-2	CASSQRPRPSYNEQFF	TGTGCCAGCTCACAAAGACCGCGACCCTCCTACAATGAGCAGTTCTTC
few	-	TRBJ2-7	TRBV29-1	CSDPGDSAYEQYF	TGCAGCGATCCAGGGGATTCGGCCTACGAGCAGTACTTC
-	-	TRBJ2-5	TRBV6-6	CASSPSGDPQETQYF	TGTGCCAGCAGTCCCTCGGGGGACCCACAAGAGACCCAGTACTTC
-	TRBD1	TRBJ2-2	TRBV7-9	CASSEGQGRTGELVF	TGTGCTAGCAGCGAAGGACAGGGAAGGACCGGGGAGCTGGTTTTT
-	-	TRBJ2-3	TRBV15	CATSRVRQVTDTQYF	TGTGCCACCAGCAGAGTTCGACAGGTCACAGATACGCAGTATTTT